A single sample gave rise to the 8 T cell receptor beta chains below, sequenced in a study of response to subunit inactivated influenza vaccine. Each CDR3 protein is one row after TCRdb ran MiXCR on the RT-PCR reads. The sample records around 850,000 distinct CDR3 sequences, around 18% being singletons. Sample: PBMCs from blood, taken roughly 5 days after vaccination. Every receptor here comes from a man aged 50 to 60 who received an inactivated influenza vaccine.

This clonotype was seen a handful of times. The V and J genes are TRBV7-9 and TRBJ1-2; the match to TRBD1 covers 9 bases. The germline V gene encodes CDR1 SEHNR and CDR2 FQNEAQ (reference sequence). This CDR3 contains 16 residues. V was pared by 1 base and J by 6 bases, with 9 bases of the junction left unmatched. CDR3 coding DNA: TGTGCCAGCAGCTTAGTAGCTACAGGGGGCGCGAATGGCTACACCTTC. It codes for CASSLVATGGANGYTF.

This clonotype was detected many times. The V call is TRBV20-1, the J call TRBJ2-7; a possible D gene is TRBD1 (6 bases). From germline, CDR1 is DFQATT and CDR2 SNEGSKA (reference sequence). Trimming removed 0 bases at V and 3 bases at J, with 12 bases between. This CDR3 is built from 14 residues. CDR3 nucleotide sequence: TGCAGTGCTAGAGAACCAGGGGTTGGCTACGAGCAGTACTTC. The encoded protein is CSAREPGVGYEQYF.

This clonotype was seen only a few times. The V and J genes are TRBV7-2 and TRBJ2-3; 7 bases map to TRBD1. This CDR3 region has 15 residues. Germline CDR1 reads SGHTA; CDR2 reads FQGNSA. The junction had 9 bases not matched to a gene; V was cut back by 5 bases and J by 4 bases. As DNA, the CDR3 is TGTGCCAGCAGCAAAGACAGGGCAGTGGCAGATACGCAGTATTTT. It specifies CASSKDRAVADTQYF.

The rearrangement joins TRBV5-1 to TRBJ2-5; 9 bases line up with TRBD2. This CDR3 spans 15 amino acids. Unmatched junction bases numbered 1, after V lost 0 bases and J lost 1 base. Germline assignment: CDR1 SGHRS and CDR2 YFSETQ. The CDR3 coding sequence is TGCGCCAGCAGCTTGGGCGGGAGGGGCCAAGAGACCCAGTACTTC. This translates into CASSLGGRGQETQYF.

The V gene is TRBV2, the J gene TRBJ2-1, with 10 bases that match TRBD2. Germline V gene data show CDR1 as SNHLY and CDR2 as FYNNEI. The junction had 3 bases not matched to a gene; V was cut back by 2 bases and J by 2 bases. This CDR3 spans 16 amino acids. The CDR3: CASSESLAGAYNEQFF. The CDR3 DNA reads TGTGCCAGCAGTGAAAGTCTAGCGGGGGCCTACAATGAGCAGTTCTTC. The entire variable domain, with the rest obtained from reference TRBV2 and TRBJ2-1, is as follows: EPEVTQTPSHQVTQMGQEVILRCVPISNHLYFYWYRQILGQKVEFLVSFYNNEISEKSEIFDDQFSVERPDGSNFTLKIRSTKLEDSAMYFCASSESLAGAYNEQFFGPGTRLTVL.

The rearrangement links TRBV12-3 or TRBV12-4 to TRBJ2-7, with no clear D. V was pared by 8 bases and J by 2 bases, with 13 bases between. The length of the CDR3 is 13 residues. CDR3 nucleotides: TGTGCCAGCGTTGGAGAAAATACCTACGAGCAGTACTTC. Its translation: CASVGENTYEQYF.

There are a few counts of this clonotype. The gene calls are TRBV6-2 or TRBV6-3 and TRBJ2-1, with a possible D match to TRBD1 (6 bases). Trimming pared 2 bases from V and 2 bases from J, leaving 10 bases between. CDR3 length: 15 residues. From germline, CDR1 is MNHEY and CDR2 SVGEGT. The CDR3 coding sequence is TGTGCCAGCAGTTACCAAGGGGGTGCCTACAATGAGCAGTTCTTC. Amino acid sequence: CASSYQGGAYNEQFF.

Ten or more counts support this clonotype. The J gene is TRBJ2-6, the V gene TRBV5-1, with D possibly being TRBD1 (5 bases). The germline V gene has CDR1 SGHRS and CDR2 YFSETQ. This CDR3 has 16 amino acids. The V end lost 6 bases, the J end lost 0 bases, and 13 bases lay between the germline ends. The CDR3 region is CASIQGASSGANVLTF. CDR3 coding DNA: TGCGCCAGCATACAAGGGGCAAGCTCTGGGGCCAACGTCCTGACTTTC.